The 27 T cell receptor beta chains presented below share a single source sample, sequenced in a study of T cell changes during pregnancy in multiple sclerosis (dated by TCRdb to the late 2010s). Library construction relied on the immunoSEQ multiplex PCR assay. As stored in TCRdb, this immuneACCESS dataset retains in-frame rearrangements with V and J assigned. A fraction of the clones does not appear; measured against another copy, unresolved V genes explain less than half of the discrepancy, and the remainder lacks a known reason. The sample table records tens of thousands of clones; about 92% of these occur just once. The ten largest clones add up to 0.45% to 0.65% of the sample. Specimen: CD4+ T cells from peripheral blood mononuclear cells, collected after pregnancy. These receptors all stem from a female donor with multiple sclerosis, enrolled in a pregnancy study.

V and J are TRBV2 and TRBJ1-5; tentative D call: TRBD1 (6 bases). The CDR3 has 15 amino acids. V was trimmed by 6 bases and J by 1 base, leaving 13 bases between them. From germline, CDR1 is SNHLY and CDR2 FYNNEI. CDR3 in DNA: TGTGCCAGCAGGTACAGGGTCCAAAGCAATCAGCCCCAGCATTTT. This sequence encodes CASRYRVQSNQPQHF. The full variable domain, its missing parts supplied by reference TRBV2 and TRBJ1-5, is EPEVTQTPSHQVTQMGQEVILRCVPISNHLYFYWYRQILGQKVEFLVSFYNNEISEKSEIFDDQFSVERPDGSNFTLKIRSTKLEDSAMYFCASRYRVQSNQPQHFGDGTRLSIL.

The rearrangement links TRBV27 to TRBJ2-1, with 11 bases aligning to TRBD2. The CDR3 loop spans 13 amino acids. CDR1 is MNHEY, CDR2 SMNVEV, per germline (reference sequence). The junction had 10 bases not matched to a gene; V was cut back by 6 bases and J by 15 bases. The CDR3, as DNA: TGTGCCAGCAGGACTAGCGGGGTAGGTCGGTGGTTCTTC. Translation gives CASRTSGVGRWFF.

Here the CDR3 DNA reads TGTGCCAGCAGTTCCATGGATCTGGGACTCACAATCCACGAGCAGTACTTC. Its protein product is CASSSMDLGLTIHEQYF. The chain combines TRBV7-9 with TRBJ2-7; D perhaps matches TRBD2 (6 bases). Germline V lookup: CDR1 SEHNR, CDR2 FQNEAQ (reference sequence). Trimming removed 6 bases at V and 5 bases at J, with 26 bases between. The CDR3 has 17 residues. The full variable domain, its missing parts supplied by reference TRBV7-9 and TRBJ2-7, is DTGVSQNPRHKITKRGQNVTFRCDPISEHNRLYWYRQTLGQGPEFLTYFQNEAQLEKSRLLSDRFSAERPKGSFSTLEIQRTEQGDSAMYLCASSSMDLGLTIHEQYFGPGTRLTVT.

The chain uses TRBV5-1 and TRBJ1-5; maybe TRBD1 (6 bases). The CDR3 length is 13 residues. V shed 2 bases and J shed 5 bases, with 8 bases lying between them. CDR1 is SGHRS and CDR2 is YFSETQ in the germline V gene. DNA for the CDR3: TGCGCCAGCAGCTTAACAGGGTATCAGCCCCAGCATTTT. Translating gives CASSLTGYQPQHF.

The chain joins TRBV5-8 to TRBJ2-2; TRBD2 matches 8 bases. V lost 5 bases, J lost 5 bases, and 5 bases stayed unmatched. CDR1 is SGHTS and CDR2 is YDEGEE in the germline V gene. CDR3 length: 14 residues. This chain's CDR3 is CASRSGSRTGELFF. In DNA form, the CDR3 reads TGTGCCAGCAGAAGCGGGAGTCGAACCGGGGAGCTGTTTTTT.

V and J are TRBV7-2 and TRBJ2-1, with TRBD2 matching over 12 bases. Germline V CDR1 and CDR2: SGHTA, FQGNSA. The CDR3 runs 17 residues. The V segment lost 2 bases and the J segment 4 bases; nucleotides outside the gene matches: 6. CDR3 DNA: TGTGCCAGCAGCTTATCTAGCGGGAGGGGCGGGTACAATGAGCAGTTCTTC. It is translated as CASSLSSGRGGYNEQFF.

The rearrangement joins TRBV11-2 to TRBJ2-5; TRBD1 is a possible D gene (6 bases). This CDR3 is 15 amino acids long. CDR1 is SGHAT and CDR2 is FQNNGV in the germline V gene. The ends were cut back, 5 bases at V and 3 bases at J, with 16 bases in the middle. CDR3 coding DNA: TGTGCCAGCAGCCCTGGGGCAGGGGAGAAAGAGACCCAGTACTTC. Translated, it gives CASSPGAGEKETQYF.

The rearrangement joins TRBV15 to TRBJ2-1; 12 bases agree with TRBD1. The CDR3 consists of 15 residues. V shed 5 bases and J 7 bases; nucleotides not matched to a gene: 6. Germline CDR1 LNHNV, CDR2 YYDKDF (reference sequence). The CDR3 loop is CATSPGTGGKNEQFF. CDR3 coding DNA: TGTGCCACCAGCCCTGGGACAGGGGGCAAGAATGAGCAGTTCTTC.

The chain carries TRBV28 and TRBJ1-5; D uncertain. Trimming pared 6 bases from V and 4 bases from J, leaving 7 bases between. CDR1 and CDR2 (germline): MDHEN, SYDVKM. The CDR3 is made up of 12 amino acids. CDR3 nucleotides: TGTGCCAGCAGCGAAGCAAATCAGCCCCAGCATTTT. As protein: CASSEANQPQHF.

J is TRBJ2-5 and V is TRBV16; D possibly corresponds to TRBD1 (6 bases). The CDR3 covers 16 residues. The ends were cut back, 0 bases at V and 4 bases at J, with 15 bases in the middle. Germline V lookup: CDR1 KGHSY, CDR2 FQNENV. As DNA, the CDR3 is TGTGCCAGCAGCCAATCGTTTGGCCAGGGGTCAGAGACCCAGTACTTC. Residues: CASSQSFGQGSETQYF.

This chain uses TRBV7-6 with TRBJ2-1, with 10 bases matching TRBD2. The CDR3 consists of 16 residues. Germline CDR1 is SGHVS and CDR2 is FNYEAQ. The trim removed 1 base at V and 9 bases at J, leaving 9 bases unmatched. The CDR3 region has the DNA TGTGCCAGCAGCTTAGTCGGGACTAGCGCCCTCGGTGAGCAGTTCTTC. It yields the protein CASSLVGTSALGEQFF.

This clone has just a few counts. CDR3 sequence: CASSYGGRSDEQFF. CDR3 coding DNA: TGCGCCAGCAGCTACGGGGGTCGGAGTGATGAGCAGTTCTTC. J is TRBJ2-1 and V is TRBV5-1; D perhaps matches TRBD2 (6 bases). Germline V gene lookup returns CDR1 SGHRS and CDR2 YFSETQ. The CDR3 is 14 amino acids. With 3 bases removed from V and 8 bases from J, the gap between germline ends came to 15 bases.

This chain joins TRBV2 and TRBJ2-7; TRBD1 agrees at 7 bases. The trim removed 7 bases at V and 3 bases at J, leaving 9 bases unmatched. The CDR3 has 14 amino acids. The germline gives CDR1 SNHLY, CDR2 FYNNEI. This CDR3 reads CASTLQGTRYEQYF. CDR3 DNA: TGTGCCAGCACCCTACAGGGGACGCGCTACGAGCAGTACTTC.

The chain links TRBV30 to TRBJ1-5, with TRBD1 as a possible D gene (6 bases). The CDR3 sequence is 13 residues long. The germline V gene has CDR1 GTSNPN and CDR2 SVGIG (reference sequence). Trimming took 5 bases from V and 3 from J, leaving 11 bases between them. Written as DNA, the CDR3 is TGTGCCTGGGGGACACAAGACAATCAGCCCCAGCATTTT. As protein: CAWGTQDNQPQHF.

The V call is TRBV5-1, the J call TRBJ2-1, with TRBD1 matching over 9 bases. J gave up 7 bases and V 4 bases, and 12 bases lay outside the gene matches. The germline V gene has CDR1 SGHRS and CDR2 YFSETQ. The length of the CDR3 is 16 residues. The CDR3 spells CASSLGQGGWANEQFF. CDR3 bases: TGCGCCAGCAGCCTGGGACAGGGAGGATGGGCAAATGAGCAGTTCTTC.

The V call is TRBV13, the J call TRBJ2-7, with 10 bases identical to TRBD2. In germline, CDR1 is PRHDT, CDR2 FYEKMQ (reference sequence). The V segment lost 4 bases and the J segment 3 bases; nucleotides outside the gene matches: 3. The CDR3 length is 14 residues. The CDR3 is CASSSSGSRYEQYF. For the CDR3, the DNA is TGTGCCAGCAGCTCTAGCGGGAGCCGCTACGAGCAGTACTTC.

J is TRBJ2-1 and V is TRBV20-1; unclear D gene. From germline, CDR1 is DFQATT and CDR2 SNEGSKA (reference sequence). V lost 2 bases and J lost 7, with 3 bases in between. This CDR3 contains 10 residues. CDR3 bases: TGCAGTGCTAGATATAATGAGCAGTTCTTC. This encodes CSARYNEQFF.

The chain joins TRBV19 to TRBJ1-2, with 7 bases identical to TRBD1. V dropped 11 bases and J dropped 2; count of bases not matched to a gene: 5. The CDR3 runs to 12 residues. Germline V lookup: CDR1 LNHDA, CDR2 SQIVND (reference sequence). In DNA, the CDR3 is TGTGCCTCAGAGACAGGGAACTATGGCTACACCTTC. Translating it yields CASETGNYGYTF. Based on the CDR3 plus reference TRBV19 and TRBJ1-2, the full variable domain is DGGITQSPKYLFRKEGQNVTLSCEQNLNHDAMYWYRQDPGQGLRLIYYSQIVNDFQKGDIAEGYSVSREKKESFPLTVTSAQKNPTAFYLCASETGNYGYTFGSGTRLTVV.

This rearrangement joins TRBV6-6 to TRBJ2-3, with TRBD2 matching 8 bases. The CDR3 totals 15 residues. The ends lost 6 bases at V and 4 bases at J; junction bases unmatched: 9. Germline V CDR1 and CDR2: MNHNY, SVGAGI (reference sequence). CDR3 amino acids: CASSHSRGVADTQYF. CDR3 DNA sequence: TGTGCCAGCAGCCACTCGCGGGGGGTGGCAGATACGCAGTATTTT.

The DNA of the CDR3 is TGCGCCAGCAGCCTTGACAGGTTCCCGCAGTACTTC. Its protein is CASSLDRFPQYF. This sequence joins TRBV5-1 and TRBJ2-7, with D possibly matching TRBD1 (6 bases). The V and J ends lost 4 bases and 9 bases respectively, with 14 bases between them. The CDR3 loop spans 12 amino acids. Germline CDR1 reads SGHRS; CDR2 reads YFSETQ.

This clone showed up just a few times. The genes are TRBV29-1 and TRBJ1-1, with 9 bases identical to TRBD1. V lost 6 bases, J lost 4 bases, and 9 bases stayed unmatched. Germline V gene sequence: CDR1 SQVTM, CDR2 ANQGSEA. The CDR3 extends over 14 amino acids. The CDR3 bases are TGCAGCGTCCAACAGGGGGCGCGCGGCACTGAAGCTTTCTTT. Protein sequence: CSVQQGARGTEAFF.

The rearrangement links TRBV28 to TRBJ2-3, with a tentative D call TRBD2 (6 bases). The V gene's germline CDR1 is MDHEN and CDR2 SYDVKM. Trimming cost V 4 bases and J 4 bases, with 18 bases left between them. The CDR3 sequence is 16 residues long. The CDR3 reads CASSSPTGEGADTQYF. The DNA for the CDR3 is TGTGCCAGCAGTTCCCCCACGGGAGAGGGCGCAGATACGCAGTATTTT.

Remarks on this clone: An end of the junction does not agree with germline; a read error may underlie this. The chain has TRBV7-7 and TRBJ2-5; D is possibly TRBD1 (6 bases). Germline V lookup: CDR1 SSHAT, CDR2 FNYEAQ (reference sequence). There are 14 residues in the CDR3. The CDR3 loop is CASSSGTYQETQYF. For the CDR3, the DNA is TGTGCTAGCAGCTCCGGGACATACCAAGAGACCCAGTACTTC.

The chain combines TRBV7-8 with TRBJ2-4; 9 positions match TRBD1. Germline-derived CDR1 and CDR2 are SGHVS and FQNEAQ. The length of the CDR3 is 13 residues. The ends lost 5 bases at V and 13 bases at J; junction bases unmatched: 9. The CDR3 DNA sequence: TGTGCCAGCAGCCGCCTGGGGACAGGGATACAGTACTTC. Amino acids: CASSRLGTGIQYF.

This chain joins TRBV5-4 and TRBJ2-3, with no clear D. V lost 1 base and J lost 2, with 5 bases in between. The CDR3 extends over 13 amino acids. In germline, CDR1 is SGHNT, CDR2 YYREEE (reference sequence). DNA for the CDR3: TGTGCCAGCAGCTTGACATACACAGATACGCAGTATTTT. This codes for CASSLTYTDTQYF. The whole variable domain, remainder taken from reference TRBV5-4 and TRBJ2-3, is ETGVTQSPTHLIKTRGQQVTLRCSSQSGHNTVSWYQQALGQGPQFIFQYYREEENGRGNFPPRFSGLQFPNYSSELNVNALELDDSALYLCASSLTYTDTQYFGPGTRLTVL.

The chain combines TRBV4-3 with TRBJ2-6; D is ambiguous. V gave up 0 bases and J gave up 2 bases, with 8 bases separating them. The CDR3 is 16 amino acids. Germline CDR1 reads LGHNA; CDR2 reads YSLEER. CDR3 in amino acids: CASSQDTSAGANVLTF. CDR3 DNA sequence: TGCGCCAGCAGCCAAGATACGTCAGCTGGGGCCAACGTCCTGACTTTC.

This clone was seen only once. V usage is TRBV5-4 and J usage is TRBJ2-7; D is unclear. Per germline, CDR1 SGHNT and CDR2 YYREEE (reference sequence). The CDR3 runs to 14 residues. The V and J ends lost 4 bases and 5 bases respectively, with 16 bases between them. CDR3 coding DNA: TGTGCCAGCAGCCAACCCAACCGGTCCCACGAGCAGTACTTC. This gives the protein CASSQPNRSHEQYF.